Listed below are T cell receptor beta chains from one sample, sequenced in a study of blood T cell repertoires in COVID-19. TCRdb keeps only in-frame clones here, not all; method: immunoSEQ multiplex PCR. There are nearly 80,000 clones in the sample; 75% to 90% occur only once, and 4.5% to 7% lies in the top ten. The source material was peripheral blood. All receptors come from a man in his 60s with active or convalescent COVID-19. Each CDR3 is given with its conserved first and last residue. The size field is filled for only some rows; it gives once, few, many or a size class.

CDR3: CASSYMDRGNEKLFF; V: TRBV6-5; size: few
CDR3: CASGGVGSPLHF; V: TRBV27; size: .
CDR3: CASSYQGEYNEQFF; V: TRBV6-2/TRBV6-3; size: once
CDR3: CASSSGQRRGNTGELFF; V: TRBV7-2; size: .
CDR3: CASSVGTRNQPQHF; V: TRBV9; size: .
CDR3: CASSQVARTSQETQYF; V: TRBV4-3; size: .
CDR3: CASSLAGNTEAFF; V: TRBV7-2; size: .
CDR3: CAISELANTEAFF; V: TRBV10-3; size: .
CDR3: CASTMEGGALNEQFF; V: TRBV2; size: .
CDR3: CASSQERTSSGARYNEQFF; V: TRBV4-3; size: .
CDR3: CASSARSGGRETQYF; V: TRBV6-2/TRBV6-3; size: .
CDR3: CASSPRGRSSNTGELFF; V: TRBV14; size: .
CDR3: CATSDSRLAGGPSNTGELFF; V: TRBV24-1; size: .
CDR3: CASSLGQPDNYGYTF; V: TRBV5-1; size: .
CDR3: CASSLAQGGPEAFF; V: TRBV7-9; size: .
CDR3: CASSQETGTYYEQYF; V: TRBV4-2; size: once
CDR3: CASSLFGTLNTEAFF; V: TRBV5-6; size: .
CDR3: CAWTISGGAYEQYF; V: TRBV30; size: .
CDR3: CSVEAGGPQTQYF; V: TRBV29-1; size: .
CDR3: CASSLSLGQGGNTEAFF; V: TRBV27; size: .
CDR3: CASRSGQGFYEQYF; V: TRBV5-1; size: .
CDR3: CASSLVGTAMYNEQFF; V: TRBV11-2; size: .
CDR3: CATSSQRGGPTGELFF; V: TRBV15; size: .
CDR3: CASSLQARRETQYF; V: TRBV4-1; size: .
CDR3: CASSGGGVTYEQYF; V: TRBV9; size: .
CDR3: CASSTLAVRTDTQYF; V: TRBV3-1/TRBV3-2; size: .
CDR3: CASSWADRRRETQYF; V: TRBV5-1; size: .
CDR3: CASSFRRDGSPGAFF; V: TRBV11-2; size: .
CDR3: CASSQDRNARSSTDTQYF; V: TRBV4-3; size: .
CDR3: CASSPAVTLAEQFF; V: TRBV18; size: .
CDR3: CASSHDRVDNQPQHF; V: TRBV6-5; size: .
CDR3: CASSPAGEYGYTF; V: TRBV6-5; size: .
CDR3: CASRIQGEGTDTQYF; V: TRBV19; size: .
CDR3: CASRDFGSTQYF; V: TRBV6-5; size: .
CDR3: CASSLMGQNTEAFF; V: TRBV5-1; size: .
CDR3: CASSLGGFEDTQYF; V: TRBV27; size: once